This TCR beta chain was found in a study of T cell responses to AZD1222 COVID-19 vaccine. General observations from the study: Among the donors, most were white British and more were female, and clonal diversity was possibly underestimated.

Concerning this clone: What it binds is not known.

Germline CDR1 SEHNR, CDR2 FQNEAQ (reference sequence). Trimming removed 5 bases from V and 11 bases from J; junction bases left unmatched: 12. The CDR3 is 14 residues long. The method was immunoSEQ multiplex PCR; TCRdb's version includes in-frame clones alone and lacks a portion of them. The sample holds tens of thousands of clones, approximately 83% seen once. The specimen was peripheral blood, collected 28 days after the second AZD1222 dose. This TCR came from an adult who received the AZD1222 COVID-19 vaccine. This chain connects TRBV7-9 to TRBJ2-7; TRBD1 matches at 10 bases. DNA of the CDR3: TGTGCCAGCAGCCCCCCGGGGACAGGGGAATTAAAGTACTTC. It codes for CASSPPGTGELKYF.